Presented here are 16 T cell receptor beta chains from one specimen sequenced in a study of vaccination effects on CD4 cells after COVID-19. With more than 9 days of culture completed, CD4+ T cells were isolated. Vaccination of participants consisted of two doses of either the BNT162b2 or mRNA-1273 vaccine. Which antigens these TCRs recognize remains unknown. Sequencing used immunoSEQ multiplex PCR; TCRdb keeps in-frame clones, though not all of them. The repertoire holds around 66,000 clones, with around 70% as singletons. Here the sequenced sample was CD4+ T cells from PBMCs cultured without peptide, taken after COVID-19 vaccination. These TCRs come from a human donor who received a COVID-19 vaccine.

CDR3 DNA sequence: TGTGCCAGCAGAGGGCTAGCGGGGGCCAGCACAGATACGCAGTATTTT. This gives the protein CASRGLAGASTDTQYF. This rearrangement joins TRBV27 to TRBJ2-3; 10 bases are a match to TRBD2. Germline values: CDR1 MNHEY, CDR2 SMNVEV (reference sequence). V shed 6 bases, J shed 0 bases, and the junction held 6 bases outside the gene matches. The CDR3 covers 16 residues.

The chain uses TRBV21-1 and TRBJ1-6. TRBV21-1 is labeled a pseudogene. The CDR3 is 15 residues long. The CDR3 here is CASSEEGGPNSPLHF. CDR3 bases: TGTGCCAGCAGCGAGGAGGGGGGGCCCAATTCACCCCTCCACTTT.

The chain carries TRBV4-3 and TRBJ1-5; 8 bases fit TRBD1. The J segment lost 6 bases and the V segment lost 0 bases, leaving 1 base of the junction unmatched. Germline V CDR1 and CDR2: LGHNA, YSLEER. The CDR3 covers 14 residues. Here the CDR3 reads CASSQDRGRQPQHF. Here the CDR3 DNA reads TGCGCCAGCAGCCAAGACAGGGGGCGTCAGCCCCAGCATTTT.

The chain employs TRBV25-1 and TRBJ1-5, with TRBD1 as a possible D gene (6 bases). CDR1 MGHDK and CDR2 SYGVNS come from the germline V gene. This CDR3 is 13 amino acids long. Trimming took off 6 bases at V and 4 bases at J, with 10 bases between the two ends. CDR3 amino acids: CASSRDINQPQHF. The CDR3 bases are TGTGCCAGCAGCCGGGACATAAATCAGCCCCAGCATTTT.

The V and J genes are TRBV24-1 and TRBJ2-2, with a weak D call TRBD2 (6 bases). Germline V lookup: CDR1 KGHDR, CDR2 SFDVKD. The CDR3 sequence is 19 residues long. Trimming pared 0 bases from V and 4 bases from J, leaving 20 bases between. The CDR3 nucleotides are TGTGCCACCAGTGATTTGCTTTTGGGGGGATTGCCGGGCACCGGGGAGCTGTTTTTT. Translating it yields CATSDLLLGGLPGTGELFF.

The chain employs TRBV5-1 and TRBJ1-2, with 7 bases lining up with TRBD1. The germline CDR1 and CDR2 sequences are SGHRS and YFSETQ. This CDR3 contains 16 residues. V was pared by 0 bases and J by 0 bases, with 5 bases of the junction left unmatched. The CDR3 loop is CASSLAGTAPNYGYTF. The CDR3 bases are TGCGCCAGCAGCTTGGCCGGGACAGCTCCTAACTATGGCTACACCTTC.

The DNA of the CDR3 is TGTGCCACCCGGGGGCGGGGAAACACAGATACGCAGTATTTT. Its translation is CATRGRGNTDTQYF. The V call is TRBV10-3, the J call TRBJ2-3; D may be TRBD1 or TRBD2 (6 bases each). The CDR3 consists of 14 residues. Between the trimmed V and J ends, which lost 10 bases and 2 bases, there was a span of 16 bases. The germline CDR1 and CDR2 sequences are ENHRY and SYGVKD.

This clone appeared a single time. This chain uses TRBV5-1 with TRBJ2-3; 10 nucleotides agree with TRBD1. Germline assignment: CDR1 SGHRS and CDR2 YFSETQ. The CDR3 is 16 residues long. Trimming at V came to 2 bases and at J to 6 bases, leaving 9 bases not matched to a gene. CDR3 sequence reads: CASSFSPGQGMDTQYF. CDR3 sequence (DNA): TGCGCCAGCAGCTTTTCCCCGGGACAGGGGATGGATACGCAGTATTTT.

The chain employs TRBV6-5 and TRBJ2-2; 7 bases fit TRBD1. J was trimmed by 7 bases and V by 8 bases; bases with no gene match: 7. CDR1 is MNHEY and CDR2 is SVGAGI in the germline V gene. The CDR3 has 13 amino acids. The CDR3 coding sequence is TGTGCCAGCCAGGACAGGTCTTACGGGGAGCTGTTTTTT. Its protein product is CASQDRSYGELFF.

The chain uses TRBV7-7 and TRBJ2-5, with 10 positions matching TRBD2. V was pared by 1 base and J by 5 bases, with 7 bases of the junction left unmatched. Germline assignment: CDR1 SSHAT and CDR2 FNYEAQ (reference sequence). The CDR3 consists of 16 residues. The CDR3 spells CASSLGSGGALETQYF. CDR3 in DNA: TGTGCCAGCAGCTTAGGGAGCGGGGGGGCCCTTGAGACCCAGTACTTC.

This clone occurred a few times. J is TRBJ2-3 and V is TRBV9; tentatively, D is TRBD1 or TRBD2 (5 bases each). The CDR3 sequence is 15 residues long. V was trimmed by 4 bases and J by 6 bases, leaving 18 bases between them. Germline assignment: CDR1 SGDLS and CDR2 YYNGEE. The CDR3 loop reads CASSSRTLSGDTQYF. CDR3 nucleotides: TGTGCCAGCAGCTCAAGGACTCTATCAGGGGATACGCAGTATTTT.

Only a few counts were recorded for this clone. The chain has TRBV4-3 and TRBJ1-3, with no clear D. Trimming took off 0 bases at V and 0 bases at J, with 3 bases between the two ends. This CDR3 is built from 14 residues. Germline V gene lookup returns CDR1 LGHNA and CDR2 YSLEER. The CDR3 DNA follows: TGCGCCAGCAGCCAAGATGTCTCTGGAAACACCATATATTTT. It encodes CASSQDVSGNTIYF.

The rearrangement joins TRBV19 to TRBJ1-5; 10 bases fit TRBD1. Trimming removed 6 bases from V and 2 bases from J; junction bases left unmatched: 7. The CDR3 is 16 amino acids. Germline V lookup: CDR1 LNHDA, CDR2 SQIVND (reference sequence). As DNA, the CDR3 is TGTGCCAGTAGAAGACAGGGGGCGAGGGGCAATCAGCCCCAGCATTTT. Translated: CASRRQGARGNQPQHF.

V and J are TRBV7-8 and TRBJ2-5; no reliable D call. The germline V gene encodes CDR1 SGHVS and CDR2 FQNEAQ. The ends were cut back, 4 bases at V and 1 base at J, with 7 bases in the middle. This CDR3 has 13 amino acids. Written as DNA, the CDR3 is TGTGCCAGCAGCTCAACCCCCCAAGAGACCCAGTACTTC. As protein: CASSSTPQETQYF. The full variable domain, with the rest looked up from reference TRBV7-8 and TRBJ2-5, is GAGVSQSPRYKVAKRGQDVALRCDPISGHVSLFWYQQALGQGPEFLTYFQNEAQLDKSGLPSDRFFAERPEGSVSTLKIQRTQQEDSAVYLCASSSTPQETQYFGPGTRLLVL.

This clone has more than one count but fewer than ten. V is TRBV19 and J is TRBJ1-2; D unresolved. The CDR3 totals 14 residues. Germline-derived CDR1 and CDR2 are LNHDA and SQIVND (reference sequence). V was shortened by 7 bases and J by 0 bases, with 12 bases between the two germline ends. The CDR3 reads CASTYGPSNYGYTF. The CDR3 DNA reads as TGTGCCAGTACTTATGGTCCCTCTAACTATGGCTACACCTTC. Using reference TRBV19 and TRBJ1-2 for the parts outside the CDR3, the full variable domain is DGGITQSPKYLFRKEGQNVTLSCEQNLNHDAMYWYRQDPGQGLRLIYYSQIVNDFQKGDIAEGYSVSREKKESFPLTVTSAQKNPTAFYLCASTYGPSNYGYTFGSGTRLTVV.

The chain joins TRBV4-3 to TRBJ1-6; maybe TRBD1 (6 bases). With 0 bases removed from V and 9 bases from J, the gap between germline ends came to 21 bases. Germline assignment: CDR1 LGHNA and CDR2 YSLEER. This CDR3 spans 18 amino acids. The CDR3 spells CASSQDMGDTAWGSPLHF. The CDR3 DNA is TGCGCCAGCAGCCAAGACATGGGGGACACGGCGTGGGGTTCACCCCTCCACTTT.